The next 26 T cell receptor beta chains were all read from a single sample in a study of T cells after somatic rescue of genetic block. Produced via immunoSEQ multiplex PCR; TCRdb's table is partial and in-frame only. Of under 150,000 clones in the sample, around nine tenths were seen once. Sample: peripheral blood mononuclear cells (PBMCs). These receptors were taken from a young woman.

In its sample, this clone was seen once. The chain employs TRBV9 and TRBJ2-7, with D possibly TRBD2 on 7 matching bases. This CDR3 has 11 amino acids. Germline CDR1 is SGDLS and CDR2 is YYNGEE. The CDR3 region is CVRPGGDEQYF. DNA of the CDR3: TGTGTCCGACCGGGGGGCGACGAGCAGTACTTC. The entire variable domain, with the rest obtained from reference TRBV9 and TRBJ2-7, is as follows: DSGVTQTPKHLITATGQRVTLRCSPRSGDLSVYWYQQSLDQGLQFLIQYYNGEERAKGNILERFSAQQFPDLHSELNLSSLELGDSALYFCVRPGGDEQYFGPGTRLTVT.

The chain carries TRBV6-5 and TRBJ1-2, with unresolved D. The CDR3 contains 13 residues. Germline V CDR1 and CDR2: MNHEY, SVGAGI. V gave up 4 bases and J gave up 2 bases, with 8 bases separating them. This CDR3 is CASSFDWNYGYTF. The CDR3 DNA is TGTGCCAGCAGTTTTGACTGGAACTATGGCTACACCTTC.

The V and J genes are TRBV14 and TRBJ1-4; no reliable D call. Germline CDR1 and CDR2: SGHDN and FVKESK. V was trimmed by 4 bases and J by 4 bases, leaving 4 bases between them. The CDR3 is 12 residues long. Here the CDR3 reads CASSPNNEKLFF. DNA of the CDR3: TGTGCCAGCAGCCCTAATAATGAAAAACTGTTTTTT.

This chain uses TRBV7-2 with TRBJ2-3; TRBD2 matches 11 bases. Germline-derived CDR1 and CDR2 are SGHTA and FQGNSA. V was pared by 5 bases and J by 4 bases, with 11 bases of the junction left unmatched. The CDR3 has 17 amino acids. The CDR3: CASSPNSGGAGSDTQYF. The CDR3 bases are TGTGCCAGCAGCCCGAATAGCGGGGGGGCCGGTTCAGATACGCAGTATTTT.

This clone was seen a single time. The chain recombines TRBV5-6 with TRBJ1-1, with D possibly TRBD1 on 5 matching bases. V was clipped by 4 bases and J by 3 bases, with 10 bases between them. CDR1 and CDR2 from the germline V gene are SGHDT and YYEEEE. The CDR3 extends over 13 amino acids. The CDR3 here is CASSRGRHTEAFF. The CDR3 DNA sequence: TGTGCCAGCAGCAGGGGACGGCACACTGAAGCTTTCTTT. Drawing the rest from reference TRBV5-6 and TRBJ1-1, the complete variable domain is DAGVTQSPTHLIKTRGQQVTLRCSPKSGHDTVSWYQQALGQGPQFIFQYYEEEERQRGNFPDRFSGHQFPNYSSELNVNALLLGDSALYLCASSRGRHTEAFFGQGTRLTVV.

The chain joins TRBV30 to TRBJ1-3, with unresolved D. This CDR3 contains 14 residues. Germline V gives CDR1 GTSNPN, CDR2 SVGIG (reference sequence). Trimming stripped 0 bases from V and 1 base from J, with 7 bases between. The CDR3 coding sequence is TGTGCCTGGAGTGTACTACGGTCTGGAAACACCATATATTTT. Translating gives CAWSVLRSGNTIYF.

The CDR3 region is CASSPWRRGRESYEQYF. The CDR3 nucleotides are TGTGCCAGCAGCCCGTGGAGAAGGGGGCGCGAATCCTACGAGCAGTACTTC. The V and J genes are TRBV11-2 and TRBJ2-7, with 7 nucleotides matching TRBD1. Germline V CDR1 and CDR2: SGHAT, FQNNGV. Trimming removed 5 bases from V and 1 base from J; junction bases left unmatched: 14. The CDR3 runs 17 residues.

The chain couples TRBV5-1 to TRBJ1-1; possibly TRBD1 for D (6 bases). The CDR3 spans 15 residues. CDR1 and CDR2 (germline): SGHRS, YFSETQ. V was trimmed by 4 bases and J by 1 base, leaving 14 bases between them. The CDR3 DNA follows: TGCGCCAGCAGCACACTACAGGGCGAGAACACTGAAGCTTTCTTT. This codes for CASSTLQGENTEAFF.

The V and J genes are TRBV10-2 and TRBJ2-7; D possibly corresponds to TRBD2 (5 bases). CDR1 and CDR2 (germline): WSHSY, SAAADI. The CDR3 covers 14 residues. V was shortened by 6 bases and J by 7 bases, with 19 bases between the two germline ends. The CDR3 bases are TGCGCCAGCAGCGATCGGACTCCCCGGAGGGAGCAGTACTTC. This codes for CASSDRTPRREQYF.

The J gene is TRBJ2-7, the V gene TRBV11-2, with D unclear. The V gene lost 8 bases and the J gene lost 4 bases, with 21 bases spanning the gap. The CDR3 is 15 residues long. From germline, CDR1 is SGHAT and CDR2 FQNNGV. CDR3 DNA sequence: TGTGCCAGCTCCCCCCAGCCGGACCCCACATACGAGCAGTACTTC. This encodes CASSPQPDPTYEQYF.

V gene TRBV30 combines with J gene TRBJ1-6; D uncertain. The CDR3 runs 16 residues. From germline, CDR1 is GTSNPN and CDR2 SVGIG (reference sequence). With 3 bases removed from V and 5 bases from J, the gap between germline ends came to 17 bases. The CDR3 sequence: CAWSITGARDNSPLHF. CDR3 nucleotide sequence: TGTGCCTGGAGCATAACGGGCGCACGGGATAATTCACCCCTCCACTTT.

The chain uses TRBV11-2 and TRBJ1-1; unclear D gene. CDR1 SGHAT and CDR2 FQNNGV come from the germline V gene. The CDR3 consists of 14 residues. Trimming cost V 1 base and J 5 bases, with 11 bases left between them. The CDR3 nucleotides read TGTGCCAGCAGCTTAGTCCAGGTGGGAACTGAAGCTTTCTTT. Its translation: CASSLVQVGTEAFF.

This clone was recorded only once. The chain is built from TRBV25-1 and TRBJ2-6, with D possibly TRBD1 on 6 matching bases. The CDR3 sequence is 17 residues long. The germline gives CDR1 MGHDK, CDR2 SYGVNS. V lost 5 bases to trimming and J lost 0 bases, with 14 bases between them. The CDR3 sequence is CASSSPGHLSGANVLTF. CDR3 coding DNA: TGTGCCAGCAGTTCACCGGGACACCTCTCTGGGGCCAACGTCCTGACTTTC.

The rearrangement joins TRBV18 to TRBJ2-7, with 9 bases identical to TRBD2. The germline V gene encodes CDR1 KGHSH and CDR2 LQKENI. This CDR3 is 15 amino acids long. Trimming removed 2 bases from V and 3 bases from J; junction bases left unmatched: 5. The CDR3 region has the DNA TGTGCCAGCTCACCATCGACTAGCGGCCTCTACGAGCAGTACTTC. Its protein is CASSPSTSGLYEQYF.

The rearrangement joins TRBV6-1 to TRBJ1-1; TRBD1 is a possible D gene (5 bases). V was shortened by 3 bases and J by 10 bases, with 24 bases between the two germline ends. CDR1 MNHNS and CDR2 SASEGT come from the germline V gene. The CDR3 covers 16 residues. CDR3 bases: TGTGCCAGCAGTGACCGGGGCCCCAGAGGGCCGAATGGAGCTTTCTTT. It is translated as CASSDRGPRGPNGAFF.

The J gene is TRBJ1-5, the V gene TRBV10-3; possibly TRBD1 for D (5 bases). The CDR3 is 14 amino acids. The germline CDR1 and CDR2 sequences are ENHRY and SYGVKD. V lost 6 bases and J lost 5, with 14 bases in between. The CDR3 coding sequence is TGTGCCATCAGGAGACAGAGGTTACATCAGCCCCAGCATTTT. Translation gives CAIRRQRLHQPQHF.

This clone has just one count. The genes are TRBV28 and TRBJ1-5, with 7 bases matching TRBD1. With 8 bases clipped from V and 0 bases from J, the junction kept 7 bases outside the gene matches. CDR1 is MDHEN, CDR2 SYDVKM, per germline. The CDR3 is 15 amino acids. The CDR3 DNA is TGTGCCAGCGTCCAGGGGGGCCCTAGCAATCAGCCCCAGCATTTT. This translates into CASVQGGPSNQPQHF.

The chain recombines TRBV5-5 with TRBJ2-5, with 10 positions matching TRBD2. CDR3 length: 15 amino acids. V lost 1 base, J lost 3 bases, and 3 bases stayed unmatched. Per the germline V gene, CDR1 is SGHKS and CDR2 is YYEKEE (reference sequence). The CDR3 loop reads CASSLQLAGEETQYF. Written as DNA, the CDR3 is TGTGCCAGCAGCTTGCAGCTAGCGGGGGAAGAGACCCAGTACTTC. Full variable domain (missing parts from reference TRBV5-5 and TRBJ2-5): DAGVTQSPTHLIKTRGQQVTLRCSPISGHKSVSWYQQVLGQGPQFIFQYYEKEERGRGNFPDRFSARQFPNYSSELNVNALLLGDSALYLCASSLQLAGEETQYFGPGTRLLVL.

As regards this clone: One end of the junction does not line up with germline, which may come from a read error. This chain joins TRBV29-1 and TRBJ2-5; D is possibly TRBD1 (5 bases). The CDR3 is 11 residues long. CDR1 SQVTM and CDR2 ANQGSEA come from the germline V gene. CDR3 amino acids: CSVDREEPQYF. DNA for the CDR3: TGCAGCGTTGACAGGGAAGAGCCCCAGTACTTC. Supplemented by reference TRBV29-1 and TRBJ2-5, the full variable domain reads SAVISQKPSRDICQRGTSLTIQCQVDSQVTMMFWYRQQPGQSLTLIATANQGSEATYESGFVIDKFPISRPNLTFSTLTVSNMSPEDSSIYLCSVDREEPQYFGPGTRLLVL.

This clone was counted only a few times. The CDR3 spells CASSRSRDSFHGYTF. CDR3 coding DNA: TGTGCCAGCAGCCGAAGCCGGGACAGCTTTCATGGCTACACCTTC. The V gene is TRBV7-9, the J gene TRBJ1-2; 7 bases agree with TRBD1. V trimming: 5 bases; J trimming: 6 bases; junction bases outside the gene matches: 12. CDR3 length: 15 residues. Per the germline V gene, CDR1 is SEHNR and CDR2 is FQNEAQ (reference sequence).

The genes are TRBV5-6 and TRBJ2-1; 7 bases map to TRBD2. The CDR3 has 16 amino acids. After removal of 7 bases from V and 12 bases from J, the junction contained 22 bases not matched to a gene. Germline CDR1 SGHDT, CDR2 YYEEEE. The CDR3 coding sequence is TGTGCCAGCCTAACGAATAGCGGGCGCCTCTCGTCCGGGCAGTTCTTC. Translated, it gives CASLTNSGRLSSGQFF.

The CDR3 reads CASKTGDIYGYTF. The CDR3 nucleotides read TGTGCCAGCAAGACAGGGGATATCTATGGCTACACCTTC. This chain joins TRBV2 and TRBJ1-2, with TRBD1 identical over 8 bases. Per germline, CDR1 SNHLY and CDR2 FYNNEI. The V and J ends lost 7 bases and 4 bases, in that order; junction bases with no gene match: 5. The CDR3 runs to 13 residues.

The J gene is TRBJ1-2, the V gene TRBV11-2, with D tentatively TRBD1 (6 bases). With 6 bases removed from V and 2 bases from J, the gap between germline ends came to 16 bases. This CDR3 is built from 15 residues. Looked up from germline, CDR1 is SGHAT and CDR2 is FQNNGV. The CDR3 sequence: CASRDLRGPNYGYTF. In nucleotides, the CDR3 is TGTGCCAGCAGGGACCTCAGGGGCCCCAACTATGGCTACACCTTC.

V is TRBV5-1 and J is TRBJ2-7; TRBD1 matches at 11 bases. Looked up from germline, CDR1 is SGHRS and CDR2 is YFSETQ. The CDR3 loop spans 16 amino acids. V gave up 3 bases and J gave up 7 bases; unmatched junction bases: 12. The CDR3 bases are TGCGCCAGCAGCTACTCCCGGGACAGGGGGGTAAGTGAGCAGTACTTC. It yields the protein CASSYSRDRGVSEQYF.

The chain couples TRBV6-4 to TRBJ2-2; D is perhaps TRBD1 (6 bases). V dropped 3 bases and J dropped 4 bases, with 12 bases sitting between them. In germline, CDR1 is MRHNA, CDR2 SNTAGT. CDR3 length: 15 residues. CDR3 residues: CASSERQEGTGELFF. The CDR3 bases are TGTGCCAGCAGTGAGAGACAGGAAGGCACCGGGGAGCTGTTTTTT.

This chain's CDR3 is CASSVDRAGAFF. Written as DNA, the CDR3 is TGTGCCAGCAGCGTAGACAGGGCGGGAGCTTTCTTT. V gene TRBV5-4 combines with J gene TRBJ1-1; 7 bases match TRBD1. The CDR3 is 12 amino acids. The germline gives CDR1 SGHNT, CDR2 YYREEE (reference sequence). After removal of 4 bases from V and 10 bases from J, the junction contained 7 bases not matched to a gene.